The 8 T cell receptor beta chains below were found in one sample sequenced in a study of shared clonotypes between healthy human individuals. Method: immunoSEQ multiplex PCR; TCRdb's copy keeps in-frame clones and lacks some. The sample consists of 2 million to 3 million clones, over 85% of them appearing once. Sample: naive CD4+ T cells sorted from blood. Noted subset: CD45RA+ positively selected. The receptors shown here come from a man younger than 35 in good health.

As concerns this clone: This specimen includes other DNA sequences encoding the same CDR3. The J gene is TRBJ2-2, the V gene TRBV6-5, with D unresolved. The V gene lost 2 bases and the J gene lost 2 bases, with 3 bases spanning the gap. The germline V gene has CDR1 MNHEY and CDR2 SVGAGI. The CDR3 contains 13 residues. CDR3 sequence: CASSYPNTGELFF. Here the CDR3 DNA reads TGTGCCAGCAGTTACCCAAACACCGGGGAGCTGTTTTTT.

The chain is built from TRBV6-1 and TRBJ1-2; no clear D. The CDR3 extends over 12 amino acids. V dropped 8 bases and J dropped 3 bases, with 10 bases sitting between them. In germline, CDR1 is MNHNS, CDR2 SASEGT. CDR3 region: CASWGTDYGYTF. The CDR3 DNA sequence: TGTGCCAGCTGGGGAACTGACTATGGCTACACCTTC.

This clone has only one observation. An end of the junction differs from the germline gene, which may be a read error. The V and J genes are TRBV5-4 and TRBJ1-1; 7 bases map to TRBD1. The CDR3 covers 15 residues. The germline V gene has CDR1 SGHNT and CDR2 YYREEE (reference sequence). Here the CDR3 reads CASSMGATGNPEAFF. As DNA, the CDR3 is TGTGCCAGCAGCATGGGCGCGACAGGGAACCCTGAAGCTTTCTTT.

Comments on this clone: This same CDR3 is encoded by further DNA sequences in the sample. The CDR3 spells CASSLRDRGGEQYF. Written as DNA, the CDR3 is TGCGCCAGCAGCTTGCGGGACAGGGGTGGAGAGCAGTACTTC. The chain employs TRBV5-1 and TRBJ2-7; 10 nucleotides line up with TRBD1. J gave up 7 bases and V 1 base, and 5 bases lay outside the gene matches. Germline V lookup: CDR1 SGHRS, CDR2 YFSETQ. The CDR3 totals 14 residues. Variable domain in full (rest from reference TRBV5-1 and TRBJ2-7): KAGVTQTPRYLIKTRGQQVTLSCSPISGHRSVSWYQQTPGQGLQFLFEYFSETQRNKGNFPGRFSGRQFSNSRSEMNVSTLELGDSALYLCASSLRDRGGEQYFGPGTRLTVT.

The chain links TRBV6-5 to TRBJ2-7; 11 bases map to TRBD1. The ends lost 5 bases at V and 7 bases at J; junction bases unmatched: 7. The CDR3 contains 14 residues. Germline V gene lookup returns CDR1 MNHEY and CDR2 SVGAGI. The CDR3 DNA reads TGTGCCAGCAGTGAAGGACAGGGGGCGCGAGAGCAGTACTTC. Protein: CASSEGQGAREQYF.

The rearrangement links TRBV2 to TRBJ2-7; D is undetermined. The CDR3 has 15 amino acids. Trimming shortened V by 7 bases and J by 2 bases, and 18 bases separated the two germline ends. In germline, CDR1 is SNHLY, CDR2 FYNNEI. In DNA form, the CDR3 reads TGTGCCAGCACACGGACCATCATCGGAGCCTACGAGCAGTACTTC. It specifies CASTRTIIGAYEQYF.

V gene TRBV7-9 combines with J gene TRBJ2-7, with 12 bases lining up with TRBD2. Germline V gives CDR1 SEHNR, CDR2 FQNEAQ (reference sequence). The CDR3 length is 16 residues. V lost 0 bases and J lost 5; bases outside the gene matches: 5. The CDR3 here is CASSLAELAGGHEQYF. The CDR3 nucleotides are TGTGCCAGCAGCTTAGCGGAACTAGCGGGGGGACACGAGCAGTACTTC.

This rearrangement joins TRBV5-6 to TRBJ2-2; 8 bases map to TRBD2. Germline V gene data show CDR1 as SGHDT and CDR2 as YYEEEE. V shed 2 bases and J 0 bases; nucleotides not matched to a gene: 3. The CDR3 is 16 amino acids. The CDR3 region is CASSFISGANTGELFF. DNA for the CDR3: TGTGCCAGCAGCTTCATTAGCGGGGCGAACACCGGGGAGCTGTTTTTT.